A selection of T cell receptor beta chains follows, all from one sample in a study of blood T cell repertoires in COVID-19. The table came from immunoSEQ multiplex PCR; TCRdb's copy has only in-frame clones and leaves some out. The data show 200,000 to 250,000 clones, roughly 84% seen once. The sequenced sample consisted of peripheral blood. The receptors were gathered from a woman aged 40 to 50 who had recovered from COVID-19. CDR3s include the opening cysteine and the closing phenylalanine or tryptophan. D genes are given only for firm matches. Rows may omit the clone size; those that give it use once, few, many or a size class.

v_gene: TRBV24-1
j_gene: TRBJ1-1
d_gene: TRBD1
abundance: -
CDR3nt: TGTGCCCTGCCCGGGACAGGGGGCTTGAACACTGAAGCTTTCTTT
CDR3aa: CALPGTGGLNTEAFF

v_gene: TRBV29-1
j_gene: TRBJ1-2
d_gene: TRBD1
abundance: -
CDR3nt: TGCAGCGTCCACTCCGGGACAGGGTCTGGCTACACCTTC
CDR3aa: CSVHSGTGSGYTF

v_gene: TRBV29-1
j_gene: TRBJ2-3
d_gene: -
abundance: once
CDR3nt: TGCAGCGTTGTCAGAGGCAGCACAGATACGCAGTATTTT
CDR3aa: CSVVRGSTDTQYF

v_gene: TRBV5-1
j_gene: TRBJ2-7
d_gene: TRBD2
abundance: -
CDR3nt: TGCGCCAGCAGCTACTACGAGCTCGGGAGGGGCTACGAGCAGTACTTC
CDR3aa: CASSYYELGRGYEQYF

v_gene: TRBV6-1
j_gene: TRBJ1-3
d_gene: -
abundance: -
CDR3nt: TGTGCCAGCAGTGAAGGGCCCGGAAACACCATATATTTT
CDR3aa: CASSEGPGNTIYF

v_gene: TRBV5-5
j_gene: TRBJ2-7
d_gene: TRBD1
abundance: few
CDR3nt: TGTGCCAGCAGCTTATCACCACAGGGGTACGAGCAGTACTTC
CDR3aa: CASSLSPQGYEQYF

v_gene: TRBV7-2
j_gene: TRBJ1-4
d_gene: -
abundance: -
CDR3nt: TGTGCCAGCAGCTCGACAGTGGATAATGAAAAACTGTTTTTT
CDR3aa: CASSSTVDNEKLFF

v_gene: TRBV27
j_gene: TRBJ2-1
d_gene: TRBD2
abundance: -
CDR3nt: TGTGCCAGCAGTCCAACTACTAGCGGGAGAGTCCAGTTCTTC
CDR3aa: CASSPTTSGRVQFF

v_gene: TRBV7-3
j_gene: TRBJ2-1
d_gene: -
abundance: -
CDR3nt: TGTGCCAGCAGCTTGGGCAGCTCCTACAATGAGCAGTTCTTC
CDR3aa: CASSLGSSYNEQFF

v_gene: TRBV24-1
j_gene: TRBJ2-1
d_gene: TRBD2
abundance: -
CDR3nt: TGTGCCACCAGTGATTTCGGGATAGCGGGATCCCGCGGGGGGCAGTTCTTC
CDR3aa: CATSDFGIAGSRGGQFF

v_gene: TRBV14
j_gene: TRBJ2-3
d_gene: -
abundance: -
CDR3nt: TGTGCCAGCAGCCGATACGGTAACCGGGATACGCAGTATTTT
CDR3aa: CASSRYGNRDTQYF

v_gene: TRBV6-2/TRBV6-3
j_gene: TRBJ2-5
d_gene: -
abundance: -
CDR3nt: TGTGCCAGCAGTTCCCGGACAGTAGTAAAAGAGACCCAGTACTTC
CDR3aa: CASSSRTVVKETQYF

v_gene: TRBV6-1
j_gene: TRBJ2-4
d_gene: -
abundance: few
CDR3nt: TGTGCCAGCAGTGATCGGATCGGGACCAAAAACATTCAGTACTTC
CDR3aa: CASSDRIGTKNIQYF

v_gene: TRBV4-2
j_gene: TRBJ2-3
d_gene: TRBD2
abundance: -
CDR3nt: TGTGCCAGCAGCCAAAGGTTCGGGACTAGCGTCACAGATACGCAGTATTTT
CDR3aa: CASSQRFGTSVTDTQYF

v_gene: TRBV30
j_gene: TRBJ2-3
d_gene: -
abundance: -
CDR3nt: TGTGCCTGGAGTGTCGGAGGGACGTATAGCACAGATACGCAGTATTTT
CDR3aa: CAWSVGGTYSTDTQYF

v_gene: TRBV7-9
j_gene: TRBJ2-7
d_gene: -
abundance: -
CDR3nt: TGTGCCAGCAGCTTAGGGCTGTTCTACGAGCAGTACTTC
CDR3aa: CASSLGLFYEQYF

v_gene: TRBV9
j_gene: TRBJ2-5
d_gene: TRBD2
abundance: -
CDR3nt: TGTGCCAGCAGCGTAGGGGGAGGGCAAGAGACCCAGTACTTC
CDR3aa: CASSVGGGQETQYF

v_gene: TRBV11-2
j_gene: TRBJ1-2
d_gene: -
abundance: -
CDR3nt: TGTGCCAGCAGCCAAGACAGGAATAGGCGCTACACCTTC
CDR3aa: CASSQDRNRRYTF

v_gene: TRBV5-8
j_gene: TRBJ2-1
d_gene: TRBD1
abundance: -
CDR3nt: TGTGCCAGCAGCCCCGGGACAGGGCATAACAATGAGCAGTTCTTC
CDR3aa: CASSPGTGHNNEQFF

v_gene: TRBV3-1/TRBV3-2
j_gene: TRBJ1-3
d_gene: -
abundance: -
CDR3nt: TGTGCCAGCAGCCAAGGACACCCCGGCTCTGGAAACACCATATATTTT
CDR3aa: CASSQGHPGSGNTIYF

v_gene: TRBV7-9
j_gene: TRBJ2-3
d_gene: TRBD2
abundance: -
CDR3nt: TGTGCCAGCAGCCCAAGAAGCGGGAGGCCATCCGATACGCAGTATTTT
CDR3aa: CASSPRSGRPSDTQYF

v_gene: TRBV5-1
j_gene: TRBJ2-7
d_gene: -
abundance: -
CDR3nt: TGCGCCAGCAGCCTCCGGGAGGCCAGCGGGACAACCTACGAGCAGTACTTC
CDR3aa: CASSLREASGTTYEQYF

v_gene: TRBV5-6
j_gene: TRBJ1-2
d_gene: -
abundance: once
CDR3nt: TGTGCCAGCCAGGCTTTGGGCGTCCTCTATGGCTACACCTTC
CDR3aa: CASQALGVLYGYTF

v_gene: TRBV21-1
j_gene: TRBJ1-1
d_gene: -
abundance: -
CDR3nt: TGTGCCAGCAGCCGCCGGCCGACAGGGGGCGGAACTGAAGCTTTCTTT
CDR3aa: CASSRRPTGGGTEAFF

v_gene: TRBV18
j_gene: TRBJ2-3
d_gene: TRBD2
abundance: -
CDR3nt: TGTGCCAGCTCACCGGGCGGGAGAGGAGATACGCAGTATTTT
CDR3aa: CASSPGGRGDTQYF

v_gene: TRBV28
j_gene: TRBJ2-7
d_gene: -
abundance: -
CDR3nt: TGTGCCAGCAGTTCCCCCCGGGGAAAGGAGTCCGAGCAGTACTTC
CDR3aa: CASSSPRGKESEQYF

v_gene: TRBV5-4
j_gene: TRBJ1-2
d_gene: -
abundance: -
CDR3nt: TGTGCCAGCAGTTGGGATGGAGGGATCGCGGATGGCTACACCTTC
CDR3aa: CASSWDGGIADGYTF

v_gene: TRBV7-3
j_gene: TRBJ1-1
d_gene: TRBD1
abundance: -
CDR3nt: TGTGCCAGCAGCTTCCAGGGGGGCACTGAAGCTTTCTTT
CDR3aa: CASSFQGGTEAFF

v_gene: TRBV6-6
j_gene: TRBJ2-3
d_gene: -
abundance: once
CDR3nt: TGTGCCAGTGGATTTGGAGGGGACTCGGATACGCAGTATTTT
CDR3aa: CASGFGGDSDTQYF

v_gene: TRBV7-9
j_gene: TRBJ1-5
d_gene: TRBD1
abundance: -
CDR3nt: TGTGCCAGCAGCCAGGACAGGGAAAGCAATCAGCCCCAGCATTTT
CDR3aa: CASSQDRESNQPQHF

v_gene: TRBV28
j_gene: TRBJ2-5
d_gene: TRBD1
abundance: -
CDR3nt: TGTGCCAGCAGAGGGACAGGGGGTGGTGAGACCCAGTACTTC
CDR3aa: CASRGTGGGETQYF

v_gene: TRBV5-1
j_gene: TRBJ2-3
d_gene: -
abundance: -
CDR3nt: TGCGCCAGCAGCTTGGAGGGGCAGGGCAACACAGATACGCAGTATTTT
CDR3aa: CASSLEGQGNTDTQYF

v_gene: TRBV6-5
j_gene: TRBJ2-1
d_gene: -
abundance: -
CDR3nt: TGTGCCAGCCTAGCTGGCGCGGGTACCTACAATGAGCAGTTCTTC
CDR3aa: CASLAGAGTYNEQFF

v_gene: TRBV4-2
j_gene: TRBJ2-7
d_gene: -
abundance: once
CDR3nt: TGTGCCAGCAGCCAAGATGATCCCTCGGACGAGCAGTACTTC
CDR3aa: CASSQDDPSDEQYF

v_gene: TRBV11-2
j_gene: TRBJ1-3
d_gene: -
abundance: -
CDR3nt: TGTGCCAGCAACAGTAGGGGCAGCTCCTCTGGAAACACCATATATTTT
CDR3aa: CASNSRGSSSGNTIYF

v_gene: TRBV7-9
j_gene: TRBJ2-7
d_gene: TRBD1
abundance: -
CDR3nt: TGTGCCAGCAGCTGGGACAGTTCCGAGCAGTACTTC
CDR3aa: CASSWDSSEQYF

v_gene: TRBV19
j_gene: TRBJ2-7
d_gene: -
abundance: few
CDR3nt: TGTGCCAGTAGTGTACAGGCTACTACCTACGAGCAGTACTTC
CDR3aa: CASSVQATTYEQYF

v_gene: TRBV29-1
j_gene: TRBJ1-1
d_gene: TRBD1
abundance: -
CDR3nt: TGCAGCGTTGGGACAGGGAAGACCACTGAAGCTTTCTTT
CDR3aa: CSVGTGKTTEAFF

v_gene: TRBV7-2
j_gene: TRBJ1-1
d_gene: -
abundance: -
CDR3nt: TGTGCCAGCAGCTTAGACGGAGGGGCGAGCACTGAAGCTTTCTTT
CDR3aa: CASSLDGGASTEAFF

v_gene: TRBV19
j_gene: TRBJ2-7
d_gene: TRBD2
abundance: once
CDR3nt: TGTGCCAGTACCCCACCCGGCGGGGGAACCGACGAGCAGTACTTC
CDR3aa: CASTPPGGGTDEQYF

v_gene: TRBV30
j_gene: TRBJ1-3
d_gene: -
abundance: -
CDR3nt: TGTGCCTGGAGCCGCCAACAGCTTAACTCTGGAAACACCATATATTTT
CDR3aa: CAWSRQQLNSGNTIYF

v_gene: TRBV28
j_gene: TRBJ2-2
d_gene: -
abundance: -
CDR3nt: TGTGCCAGCAGTACGGGACTTCACACCGGGGAGCTGTTTTTT
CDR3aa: CASSTGLHTGELFF

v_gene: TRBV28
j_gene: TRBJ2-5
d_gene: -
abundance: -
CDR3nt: TGTGCCAGCAGTTTAACACAGCCCCAAGAGACCCAGTACTTC
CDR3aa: CASSLTQPQETQYF

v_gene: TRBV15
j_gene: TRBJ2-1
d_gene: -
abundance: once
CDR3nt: TGTGCCACCAGCACGGTGAGGAGCTCCTACAATGAGCAGTTCTTC
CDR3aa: CATSTVRSSYNEQFF

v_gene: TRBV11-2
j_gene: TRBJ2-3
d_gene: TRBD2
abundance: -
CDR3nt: TGTGCCAGCAGCTTAGAGGGACTAGTAGCTGATACGCAGTATTTT
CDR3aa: CASSLEGLVADTQYF

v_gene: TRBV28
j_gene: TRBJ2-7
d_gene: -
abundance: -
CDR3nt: TGTGCCAGCAGCTTCAGGGGCAACTACGAGCAGTACTTC
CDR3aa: CASSFRGNYEQYF

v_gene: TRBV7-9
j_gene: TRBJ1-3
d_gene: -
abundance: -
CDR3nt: TGTGCCAGCAGCTCAACAGGGACTGGAAACACCATATATTTT
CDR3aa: CASSSTGTGNTIYF

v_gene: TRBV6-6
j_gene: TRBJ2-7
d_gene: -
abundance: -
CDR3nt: TGTGCCAGCAGTTGGACTATCCCGAGCTCCTACGAGCAGTACTTC
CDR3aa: CASSWTIPSSYEQYF

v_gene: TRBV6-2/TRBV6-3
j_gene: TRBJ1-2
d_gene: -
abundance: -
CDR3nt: TGTGCCAGCAGTGACCCATGGGGGCCGTTTTGGGGCTACACCTTC
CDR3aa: CASSDPWGPFWGYTF

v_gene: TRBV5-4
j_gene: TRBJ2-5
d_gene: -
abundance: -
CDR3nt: TGTGCCAGCAGCTTGGCGGGGGGCCTAGAGACCCAGTACTTC
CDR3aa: CASSLAGGLETQYF

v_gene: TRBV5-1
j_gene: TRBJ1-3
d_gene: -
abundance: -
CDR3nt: TGCGCCAGCAGCTCCTCAGGGTCGGCTGGAAACACCATATATTTT
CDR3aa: CASSSSGSAGNTIYF